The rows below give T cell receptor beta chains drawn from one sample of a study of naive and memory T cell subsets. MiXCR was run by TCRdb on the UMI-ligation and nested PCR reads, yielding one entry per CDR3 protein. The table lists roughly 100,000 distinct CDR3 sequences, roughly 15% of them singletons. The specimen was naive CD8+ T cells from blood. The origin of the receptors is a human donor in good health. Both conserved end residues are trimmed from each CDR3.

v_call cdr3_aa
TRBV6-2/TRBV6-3 ASTSGYSNQPQH
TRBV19 ASSIVGYSNQPQH
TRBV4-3 ASSPGQGGLGNIQY
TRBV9 ASSSSQRGEQY
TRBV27 ASSFLAGVEQF
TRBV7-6 ASSSGQGNMAGELF
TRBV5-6 ASSFRQTYEQY
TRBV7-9 ASTVRDRGYQETQY
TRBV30 AWSVGRIYEQY
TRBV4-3 ASSQDSYRNQETQY
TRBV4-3 ASSQETGGPALLIADTQY